The clone carrying this T cell receptor (beta chain) occurred a few times. Its antigen is not identified. TCRdb independently ran MiXCR on the reads; one entry per CDR3 protein. The top ten hold around 20% of the sample, which has about 270,000 distinct CDR3 sequences, 22% seen once. This specimen belongs to a study of T cell repertoires in cytomegalovirus infection. In the study overall: It was recently identified HLA-C-restricted and well-studied HLA-B-restricted CMV epitopes that the study used. CMV infection together with matching HLA type was indicated by public TCR beta signatures. Overall study results and limits: Cumulative frequency (of public TCR beta family members) identified carriers of CMV plus the relevant HLA. Within the response measured ex vivo, HLA-C-restricted CMV-specific TCR beta clonotypes were dominant.

This CDR3 has 16 amino acids. After removal of 6 bases from V and 3 bases from J, the junction contained 10 bases not matched to a gene. Germline V CDR1 and CDR2: MNHEY, SVGEGT. The chain joins TRBV6-2 or TRBV6-3 to TRBJ2-2; 7 nucleotides agree with TRBD2. Sequenced material: cultured PBMCs, taken from culture after CMV antigen stimulation. This clonotype was obtained from a human donor in good health (CMV status not recorded). Some clones in this sample may be carry-over from other donors' samples. The CDR3 sequence is CASRGVKRDDTGELFF. CDR3 DNA sequence: TGTGCCAGCAGGGGGGTGAAGCGGGATGACACCGGGGAGCTGTTTTTT.